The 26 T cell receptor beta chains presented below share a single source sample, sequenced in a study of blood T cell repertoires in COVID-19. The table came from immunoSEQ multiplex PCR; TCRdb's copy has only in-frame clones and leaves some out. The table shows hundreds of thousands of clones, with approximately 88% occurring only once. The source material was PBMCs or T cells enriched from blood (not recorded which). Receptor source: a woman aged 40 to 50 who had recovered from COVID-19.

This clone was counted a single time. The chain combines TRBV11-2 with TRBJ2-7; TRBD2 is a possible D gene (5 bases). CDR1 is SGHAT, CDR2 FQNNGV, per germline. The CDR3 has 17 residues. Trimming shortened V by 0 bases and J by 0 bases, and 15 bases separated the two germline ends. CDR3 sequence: CASSLDLSLEGSYEQYF. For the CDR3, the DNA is TGTGCCAGCAGCTTAGATCTTAGTCTCGAGGGCTCCTACGAGCAGTACTTC.

In DNA form, the CDR3 reads TGTGCCAGCAGACGGACAGCTACCTACGAGCAGTACTTC. It translates to CASRRTATYEQYF. The chain couples TRBV28 to TRBJ2-7; D is possibly TRBD1 (6 bases). The CDR3 covers 13 residues. V lost 6 bases to trimming and J lost 2 bases, with 11 bases between them. Germline lookup yields CDR1 MDHEN and CDR2 SYDVKM. Variable domain in full (rest from reference TRBV28 and TRBJ2-7): DVKVTQSSRYLVKRTGEKVFLECVQDMDHENMFWYRQDPGLGLRLIYFSYDVKMKEKGDIPEGYSVSREKKERFSLILESASTNQTSMYLCASRRTATYEQYFGPGTRLTVT.

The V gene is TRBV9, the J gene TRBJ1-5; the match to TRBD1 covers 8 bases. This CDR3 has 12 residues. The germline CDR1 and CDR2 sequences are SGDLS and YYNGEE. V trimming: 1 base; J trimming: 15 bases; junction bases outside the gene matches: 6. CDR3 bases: TGTGCCAGCAGCGTAACTACAGGGGGGAGGCATTTT. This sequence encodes CASSVTTGGRHF.

This chain's CDR3 is CASSRNRGPVETQYF. Written as DNA, the CDR3 is TGTGCCAGCAGCCGAAACAGGGGGCCGGTGGAGACCCAGTACTTC. The V gene is TRBV14, the J gene TRBJ2-5, with 9 bases matching TRBD1. The germline gives CDR1 SGHDN, CDR2 FVKESK. CDR3 length: 15 residues. Trimming removed 4 bases from V and 5 bases from J; junction bases left unmatched: 8.

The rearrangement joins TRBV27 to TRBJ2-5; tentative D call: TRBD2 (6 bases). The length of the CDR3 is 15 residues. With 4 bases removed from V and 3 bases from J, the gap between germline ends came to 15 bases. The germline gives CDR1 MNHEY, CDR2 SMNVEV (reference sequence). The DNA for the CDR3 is TGTGCCAGCAGTTCGGGACTTCTCTCAAAAGAGACCCAGTACTTC. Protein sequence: CASSSGLLSKETQYF.

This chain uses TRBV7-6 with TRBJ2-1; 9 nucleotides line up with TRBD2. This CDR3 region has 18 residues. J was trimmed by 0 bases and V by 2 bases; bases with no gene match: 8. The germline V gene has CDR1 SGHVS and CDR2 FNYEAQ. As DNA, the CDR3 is TGTGCCAGCAGCTTAATGGTGACTAGCGGCCTCTCCTACAATGAGCAGTTCTTC. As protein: CASSLMVTSGLSYNEQFF.

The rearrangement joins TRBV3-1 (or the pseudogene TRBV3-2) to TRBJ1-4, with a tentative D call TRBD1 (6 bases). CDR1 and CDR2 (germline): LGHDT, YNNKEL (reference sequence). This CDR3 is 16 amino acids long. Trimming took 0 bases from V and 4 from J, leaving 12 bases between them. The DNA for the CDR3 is TGTGCCAGCAGCCAAGACGGGACAAAGAATAATGAAAAACTGTTTTTT. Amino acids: CASSQDGTKNNEKLFF.

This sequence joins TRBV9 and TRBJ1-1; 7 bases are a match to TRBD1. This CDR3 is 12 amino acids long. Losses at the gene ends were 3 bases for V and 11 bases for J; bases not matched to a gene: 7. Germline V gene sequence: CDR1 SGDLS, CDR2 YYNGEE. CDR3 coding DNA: TGTGCCAGCAGCGAGGGGGCTGGAGCGGCTTTCTTT. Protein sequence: CASSEGAGAAFF.

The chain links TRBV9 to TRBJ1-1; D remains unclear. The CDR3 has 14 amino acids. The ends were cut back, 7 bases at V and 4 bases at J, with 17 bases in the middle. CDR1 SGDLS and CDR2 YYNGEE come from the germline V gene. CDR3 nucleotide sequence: TGTGCCAGCCAGGCCCGGGGTTCGCGCACTGAAGCTTTCTTT. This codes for CASQARGSRTEAFF.

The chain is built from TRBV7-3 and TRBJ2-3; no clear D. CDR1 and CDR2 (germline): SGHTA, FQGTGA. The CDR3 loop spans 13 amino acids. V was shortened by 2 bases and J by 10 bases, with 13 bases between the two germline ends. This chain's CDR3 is CASSLQVRSAQYF. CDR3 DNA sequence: TGTGCCAGCAGCTTACAGGTCCGTTCCGCGCAGTATTTT. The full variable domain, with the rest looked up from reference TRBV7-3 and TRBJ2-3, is GAGVSQTPSNKVTEKGKYVELRCDPISGHTALYWYRQSLGQGPEFLIYFQGTGAADDSGLPNDRFFAVRPEGSVSTLKIQRTERGDSAVYLCASSLQVRSAQYFGPGTRLTVL.

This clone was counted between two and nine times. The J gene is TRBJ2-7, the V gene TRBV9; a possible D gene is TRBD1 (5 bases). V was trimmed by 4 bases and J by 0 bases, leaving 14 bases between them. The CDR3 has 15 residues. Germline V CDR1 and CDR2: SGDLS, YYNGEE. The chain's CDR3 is CASSPGWAASYEQYF. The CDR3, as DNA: TGTGCCAGCAGCCCAGGGTGGGCGGCCTCCTACGAGCAGTACTTC.

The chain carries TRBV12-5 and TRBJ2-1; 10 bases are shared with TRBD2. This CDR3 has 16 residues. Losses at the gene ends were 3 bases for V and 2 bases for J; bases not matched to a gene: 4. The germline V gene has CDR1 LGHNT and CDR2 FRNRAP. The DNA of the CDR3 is TGTGCTAGTGGTTTATCACTAGCGGGGACCTACAATGAGCAGTTCTTC. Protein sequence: CASGLSLAGTYNEQFF.

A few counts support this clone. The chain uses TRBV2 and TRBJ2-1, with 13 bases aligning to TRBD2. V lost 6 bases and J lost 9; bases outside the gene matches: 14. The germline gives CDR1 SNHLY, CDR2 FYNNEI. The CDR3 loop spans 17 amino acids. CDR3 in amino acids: CASSYPTGTSGKVEQFF. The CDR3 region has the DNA TGTGCCAGCAGCTACCCGACCGGGACTAGCGGGAAGGTTGAGCAGTTCTTC.

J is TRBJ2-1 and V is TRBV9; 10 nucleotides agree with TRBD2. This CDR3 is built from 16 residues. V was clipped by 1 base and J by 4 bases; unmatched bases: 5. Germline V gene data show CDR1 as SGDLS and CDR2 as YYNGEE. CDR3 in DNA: TGTGCCAGCAGCGTAACTAGCGGGGTCTCATACAATGAGCAGTTCTTC. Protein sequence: CASSVTSGVSYNEQFF.

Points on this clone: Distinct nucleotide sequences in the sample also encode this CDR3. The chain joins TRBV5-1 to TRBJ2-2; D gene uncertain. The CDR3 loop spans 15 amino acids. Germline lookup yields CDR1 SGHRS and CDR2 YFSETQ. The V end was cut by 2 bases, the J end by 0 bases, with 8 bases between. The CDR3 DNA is TGCGCCAGCAGCTTAGCCACGGCGAACACCGGGGAGCTGTTTTTT. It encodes CASSLATANTGELFF.

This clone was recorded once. In nucleotides, the CDR3 is TGTGCCAGTAGTATGGCGATCAGCAGGGTTCACGAAAAACTGTTTTTT. Residues: CASSMAISRVHEKLFF. The chain combines TRBV19 with TRBJ1-4; possible D gene TRBD1, 5 bases. The V end was cut by 3 bases, the J end by 8 bases, with 19 bases between. Looked up from germline, CDR1 is LNHDA and CDR2 is SQIVND (reference sequence). The CDR3 contains 16 residues.

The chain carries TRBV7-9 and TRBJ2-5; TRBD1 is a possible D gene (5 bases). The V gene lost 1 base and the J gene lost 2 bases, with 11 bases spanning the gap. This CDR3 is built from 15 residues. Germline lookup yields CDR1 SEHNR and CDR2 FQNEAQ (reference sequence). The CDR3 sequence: CASSLGQLQQETQYF. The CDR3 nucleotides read TGTGCCAGCAGCTTAGGACAGCTTCAACAAGAGACCCAGTACTTC.

CDR3 residues: CASSQAWGGGSASYEQYF. CDR3 nucleotide sequence: TGTGCCAGCAGCCAAGCCTGGGGCGGGGGGAGCGCTTCCTACGAGCAGTACTTC. This chain links TRBV3-1 (or the pseudogene TRBV3-2) with TRBJ2-7; TRBD2 agrees at 8 bases. V lost 1 base, J lost 1 base, and 12 bases stayed unmatched. From germline, CDR1 is LGHDT and CDR2 YNNKEL (reference sequence). This CDR3 region has 18 residues.

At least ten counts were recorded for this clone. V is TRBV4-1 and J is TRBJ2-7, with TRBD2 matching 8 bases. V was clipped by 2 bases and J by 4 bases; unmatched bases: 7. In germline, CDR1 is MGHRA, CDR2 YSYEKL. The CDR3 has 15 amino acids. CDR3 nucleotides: TGCGCCAGCAGCCAATATGCGGGAGGAGCATACGAGCAGTACTTC. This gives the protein CASSQYAGGAYEQYF.

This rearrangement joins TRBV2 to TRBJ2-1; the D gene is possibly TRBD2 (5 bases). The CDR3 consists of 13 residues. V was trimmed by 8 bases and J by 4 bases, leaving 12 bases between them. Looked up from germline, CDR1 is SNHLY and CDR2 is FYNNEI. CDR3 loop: CASGRVLYNEQFF. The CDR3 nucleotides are TGTGCCAGCGGGAGAGTCCTTTACAATGAGCAGTTCTTC.

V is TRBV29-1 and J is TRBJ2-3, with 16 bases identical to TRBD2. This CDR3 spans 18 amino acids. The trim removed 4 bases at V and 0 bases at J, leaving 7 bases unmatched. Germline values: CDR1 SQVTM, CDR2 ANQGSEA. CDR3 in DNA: TGCAGCGTTGGCGGGACTAGCGGGAGGGCCACTAGCACAGATACGCAGTATTTT. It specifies CSVGGTSGRATSTDTQYF.

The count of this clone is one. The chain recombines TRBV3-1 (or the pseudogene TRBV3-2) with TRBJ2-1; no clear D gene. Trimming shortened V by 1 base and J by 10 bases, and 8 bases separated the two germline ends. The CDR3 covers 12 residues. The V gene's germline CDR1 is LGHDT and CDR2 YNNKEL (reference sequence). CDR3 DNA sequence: TGTGCCAGCAGCCAAGGGTCCGGGGAGCAGTTCTTC. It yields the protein CASSQGSGEQFF.

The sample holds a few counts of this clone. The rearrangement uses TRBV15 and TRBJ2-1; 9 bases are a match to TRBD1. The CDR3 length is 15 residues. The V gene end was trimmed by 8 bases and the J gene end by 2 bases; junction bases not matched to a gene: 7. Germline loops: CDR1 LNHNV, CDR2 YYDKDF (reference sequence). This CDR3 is CATVNGQGTYNEQFF. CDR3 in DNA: TGTGCCACCGTCAACGGACAGGGGACCTACAATGAGCAGTTCTTC.

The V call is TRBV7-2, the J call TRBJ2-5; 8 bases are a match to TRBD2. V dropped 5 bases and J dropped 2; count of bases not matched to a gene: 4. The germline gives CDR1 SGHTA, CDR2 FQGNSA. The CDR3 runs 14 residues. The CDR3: CASSPEREQETQYF. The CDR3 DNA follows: TGTGCCAGCAGCCCCGAGCGGGAGCAAGAGACCCAGTACTTC.

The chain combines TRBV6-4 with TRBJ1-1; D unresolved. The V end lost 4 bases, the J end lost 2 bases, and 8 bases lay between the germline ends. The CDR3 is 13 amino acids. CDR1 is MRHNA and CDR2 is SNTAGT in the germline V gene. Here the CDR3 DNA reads TGTGCCAGCAGTGCCGAGAGAAACACTGAAGCTTTCTTT. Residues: CASSAERNTEAFF.

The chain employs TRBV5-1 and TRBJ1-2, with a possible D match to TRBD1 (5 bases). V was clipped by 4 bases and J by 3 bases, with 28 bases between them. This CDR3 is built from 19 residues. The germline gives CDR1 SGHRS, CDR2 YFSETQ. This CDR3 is CASSQTKGRGGARDYGYTF. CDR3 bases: TGCGCCAGCAGCCAAACCAAGGGGCGGGGTGGGGCTAGGGACTATGGCTACACCTTC.